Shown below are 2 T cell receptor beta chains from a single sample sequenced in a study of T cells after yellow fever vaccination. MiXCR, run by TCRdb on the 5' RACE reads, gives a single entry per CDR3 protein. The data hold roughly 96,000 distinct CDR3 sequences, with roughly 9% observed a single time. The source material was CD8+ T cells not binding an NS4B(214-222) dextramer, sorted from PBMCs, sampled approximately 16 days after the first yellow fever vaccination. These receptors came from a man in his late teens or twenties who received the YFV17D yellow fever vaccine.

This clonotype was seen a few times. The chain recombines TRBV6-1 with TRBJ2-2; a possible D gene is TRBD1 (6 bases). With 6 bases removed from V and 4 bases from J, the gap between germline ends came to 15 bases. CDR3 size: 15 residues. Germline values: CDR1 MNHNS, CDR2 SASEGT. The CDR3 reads CASSPGVPATGELFF. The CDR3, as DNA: TGTGCCAGCAGCCCAGGGGTTCCGGCCACCGGGGAGCTGTTTTTT.

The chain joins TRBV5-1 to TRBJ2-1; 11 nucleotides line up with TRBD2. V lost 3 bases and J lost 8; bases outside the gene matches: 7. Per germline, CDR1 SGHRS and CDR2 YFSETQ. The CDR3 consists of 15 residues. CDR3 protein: CASSSPTSGVDEQFF. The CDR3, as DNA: TGCGCCAGCAGCTCACCGACTAGCGGGGTGGATGAGCAGTTCTTC.